This TCR beta chain appears in the sequencing data of a study of T cell repertoires in cytomegalovirus infection. This clonotype was counted ten times or more. Its specificity is not known. TCRdb fed the reads into MiXCR, producing one record per CDR3 protein. The sample lists 650,000 to 850,000 distinct CDR3 sequences; 25% to 35% were seen once. Unmatched junction bases numbered 5, after V lost 5 bases and J lost 1 base. Germline V gives CDR1 LGHNA, CDR2 YSLEER. The CDR3 loop spans 16 amino acids. The specimen was cultured CD8+ T cells from PBMCs, collected from culture after CMV antigen stimulation. This rearrangement joins TRBV4-3 to TRBJ2-2; TRBD1 matches at 9 bases. The source of this sequence is a human donor in good health (CMV status not recorded). Some clones in this sample may be carry-over from other donors' samples. CDR3: CASSFGQGLNTGELFF. CDR3 in DNA: TGCGCCAGCAGCTTCGGACAGGGGTTGAACACCGGGGAGCTGTTTTTT.